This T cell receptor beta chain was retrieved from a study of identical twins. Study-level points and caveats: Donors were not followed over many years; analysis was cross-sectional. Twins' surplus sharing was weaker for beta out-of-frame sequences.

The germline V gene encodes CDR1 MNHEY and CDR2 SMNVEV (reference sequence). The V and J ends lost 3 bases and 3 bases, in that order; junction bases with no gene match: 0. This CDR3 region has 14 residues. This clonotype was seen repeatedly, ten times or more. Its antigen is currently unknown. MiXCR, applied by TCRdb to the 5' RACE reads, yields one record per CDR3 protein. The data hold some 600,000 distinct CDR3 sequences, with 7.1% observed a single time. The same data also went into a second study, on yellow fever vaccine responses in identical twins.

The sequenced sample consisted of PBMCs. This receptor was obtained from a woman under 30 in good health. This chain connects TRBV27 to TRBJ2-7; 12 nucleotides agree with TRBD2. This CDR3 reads CASSLTSGGYEQYV. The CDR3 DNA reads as TGTGCCAGCAGTTTGACTAGCGGGGGCTACGAGCAGTACGTC.